These 15 T cell receptor beta chains came from one sample sequenced in a study of blood T cell repertoires in COVID-19. Sequencing used immunoSEQ multiplex PCR; TCRdb keeps in-frame clones, though not all of them. The data show some 50,000 clones, 75% to 90% seen once. The sample comprised peripheral blood. All receptors derive from a man between 70 and 80 years old with acute or convalescent COVID-19.

Points on this clone: Germline is not matched at one junction end, which may reflect a read error. This sequence joins TRBV5-4 and TRBJ2-3; TRBD2 matches 9 bases. Germline CDR1 and CDR2: SGHNT and YYREEE (reference sequence). There are 14 residues in the CDR3. CDR3 sequence reads: CASSTGTSIDTQYF. Written as DNA, the CDR3 is TGTGCCAGCAGCACCGGGACTAGCATAGATACGCAGTATTTT.

The CDR3 here is CASSFIGRGQGGELFF. DNA for the CDR3: TGTGCCAGCAGTTTTATCGGCAGGGGGCAGGGCGGGGAGCTGTTTTTT. The chain carries TRBV27 and TRBJ2-2; TRBD1 matches at 8 bases. Germline assignment: CDR1 MNHEY and CDR2 SMNVEV (reference sequence). The V segment lost 3 bases and the J segment 7 bases; nucleotides outside the gene matches: 10. CDR3 length: 16 amino acids.

The V and J genes are TRBV19 and TRBJ1-4, with D perhaps TRBD1 (5 bases). Germline V gene data show CDR1 as LNHDA and CDR2 as SQIVND (reference sequence). V gave up 6 bases and J gave up 8 bases, with 19 bases separating them. This CDR3 comprises 15 residues. The CDR3 DNA is TGTGCCAGTAGCTCCCCGGCAGGGCGTCGGGAAAAACTGTTTTTT. Translating gives CASSSPAGRREKLFF.

Regarding this clone: One end of the junction is discordant with germline, which a read error may explain. The chain carries TRBV23-1 and TRBJ2-7; D might be TRBD1 (7 bases). TRBV23-1 is flagged as an ORF with uncertain function. There are 16 residues in the CDR3. CDR3 region: CASSQFDPMVGGDSNF. CDR3 bases: TGCGCCAGCAGTCAATTTGACCCCATGGTAGGCGGGGACAGCAATTTC.

The CDR3 DNA sequence: TGTGCCAGCAGCCCGGGTGGAAGAGGCACTGAAGCTTTCTTT. Protein: CASSPGGRGTEAFF. The chain has TRBV6-5 and TRBJ1-1; no reliable D call. CDR1 and CDR2 from the germline V gene are MNHEY and SVGAGI. The CDR3 has 14 residues. Trimming cost V 6 bases and J 4 bases, with 15 bases left between them.

This sequence joins TRBV18 and TRBJ1-1; D not resolved. Germline V CDR1 and CDR2: KGHSH, LQKENI. V shed 6 bases and J shed 0 bases, with 8 bases lying between them. The CDR3 is 13 amino acids. CDR3 amino acids: CASSYGVNTEAFF. The CDR3 bases are TGTGCCAGCTCTTACGGGGTGAACACTGAAGCTTTCTTT.

The CDR3 nucleotides are TGTGCCAGCAGCAAAGAACTAGCGGGGGCCTACAATGAGCAGTTCTTC. Amino acid sequence: CASSKELAGAYNEQFF. The chain uses TRBV7-6 and TRBJ2-1; 11 bases match TRBD2. This CDR3 spans 16 amino acids. The V segment lost 5 bases and the J segment 2 bases; nucleotides outside the gene matches: 5. CDR1 is SGHVS and CDR2 is FNYEAQ in the germline V gene.

Comments on this clone: At one boundary the junction diverges from the germline segment, which might be a read error. CDR3 protein: CASTLGGLMSSYNEQFF. The CDR3 DNA reads TGTGCCAGCACCTTAGGGGGACTTATGAGCTCCTACAATGAGCAGTTCTTC. The chain recombines TRBV7-9 with TRBJ2-1; D possibly uses TRBD1 or TRBD2 (6 bases each). The CDR3 is 17 residues long. Germline V gene sequence: CDR1 SEHNR, CDR2 FQNEAQ (reference sequence).

V usage is TRBV18 and J usage is TRBJ2-5; D perhaps matches TRBD1 (6 bases). Between the trimmed V and J ends, which lost 5 bases and 5 bases, there was a span of 9 bases. The CDR3 has 12 amino acids. Germline CDR1 reads KGHSH; CDR2 reads LQKENI. CDR3 nucleotide sequence: TGTGCCAGCTCAGGACAGACCGAGACCCAGTACTTC. This translates into CASSGQTETQYF.

This rearrangement joins TRBV7-2 to TRBJ1-2; D is uncertain. CDR1 and CDR2 from the germline V gene are SGHTA and FQGNSA. Trimming took 5 bases from V and 2 from J, leaving 9 bases between them. The CDR3 runs 13 residues. For the CDR3, the DNA is TGTGCCAGCAGCCCTGTTTTAAACTATGGCTACACCTTC. Translating gives CASSPVLNYGYTF.

This clone was seen only once. The rearrangement joins TRBV11-2 to TRBJ1-2, with 9 bases identical to TRBD1. Germline V gene lookup returns CDR1 SGHAT and CDR2 FQNNGV. The CDR3 is 14 residues long. Unmatched junction bases numbered 6, after V lost 5 bases and J lost 5 bases. The CDR3: CASSTSGQGYGYTF. The CDR3 DNA is TGTGCCAGCAGCACCTCGGGACAGGGATATGGCTACACCTTC. The whole variable domain, remainder taken from reference TRBV11-2 and TRBJ1-2, is EAGVAQSPRYKIIEKRQSVAFWCNPISGHATLYWYQQILGQGPKLLIQFQNNGVVDDSQLPKDRFSAERLKGVDSTLKIQPAKLEDSAVYLCASSTSGQGYGYTFGSGTRLTVV.

V and J are TRBV7-6 and TRBJ2-7; TRBD1 aligns across 9 bases. This CDR3 spans 16 amino acids. The junction had 7 bases not matched to a gene; V was cut back by 2 bases and J by 2 bases. The germline gives CDR1 SGHVS, CDR2 FNYEAQ. The DNA of the CDR3 is TGTGCCAGCAGCTTATCGCCGGGACAGGGAGCCTACGAGCAGTACTTC. Protein sequence: CASSLSPGQGAYEQYF.

V gene TRBV6-6 combines with J gene TRBJ2-1; 10 bases align to TRBD2. V lost 6 bases and J lost 5; bases outside the gene matches: 7. This CDR3 spans 15 amino acids. CDR1 and CDR2 (germline): MNHNY, SVGAGI (reference sequence). CDR3 amino acids: CASRALAGVNNEQFF. In nucleotides, the CDR3 is TGTGCCAGCAGGGCCCTAGCGGGGGTTAACAATGAGCAGTTCTTC.

The V and J genes are TRBV27 and TRBJ2-2; 11 bases line up with TRBD2. V lost 8 bases to trimming and J lost 6 bases; unmatched junction nucleotides: 8. Germline V gives CDR1 MNHEY, CDR2 SMNVEV (reference sequence). The CDR3 covers 15 residues. The CDR3 coding sequence is TGTGCCAGCGGCCCTACTAGCGGGGGTGCCGGGGAGCTGTTTTTT. It encodes CASGPTSGGAGELFF.

The rearrangement links TRBV5-3 to TRBJ2-1; 10 positions agree with TRBD2. TRBV5-3 is filed as an ORF, its function uncertain. With V trimmed by 4 bases and J by 6 bases, 7 bases remained unmatched. The CDR3 is made up of 15 amino acids. Here the CDR3 reads CARSPASGSTNEQFF. CDR3 nucleotides: TGTGCCAGAAGCCCAGCTAGCGGGAGCACCAATGAGCAGTTCTTC.